A selection of T cell receptor beta chains follows, all from one sample in a study of T and B cells in COVID-19 patients. TCRdb passed the multiplex PCR reads through MiXCR, listing each CDR3 protein once. The sample yields around 12,000 distinct CDR3 sequences, 30% seen once. The sequenced sample consisted of blood. These receptors were taken from a human donor with active COVID-19. The CDR3 runs from the conserved cysteine through the conserved F or W. The D gene is left open where the match is weak. Clone size, where shown, is once, few, many, or a class for clones that have expanded.

V,D,size,length,J,DNA,CDR3
TRBV6-5,NA,few,16,TRBJ1-2,TGTGCCAGCAGTTACTCGATACTTGGGGGCAACTATGGCTACACCTTC,CASSYSILGGNYGYTF
TRBV6-5,TRBD1,few,15,TRBJ1-3,TGTGCCAGCAGTCAAACAGGGGCTTCTGGAAACACCATATATTTT,CASSQTGASGNTIYF
TRBV19,TRBD2,medium-sized,14,TRBJ2-5,TGTGCCAGTAGAGGTGGGGGGGGCCAAGAGACCCAGTACTTC,CASRGGGGQETQYF
TRBV19,TRBD1,medium-sized,15,TRBJ1-6,TGTGCCAGTTGCCCGGACAGGGCCTATAATTCACCCCTCCACTTT,CASCPDRAYNSPLHF
TRBV4-2,NA,once,16,TRBJ1-3,TGTGCCAGCAGCCAAGAGTTCAGCAGCTCTGGAAACACCATATATTTT,CASSQEFSSSGNTIYF
TRBV27,NA,medium-sized,17,TRBJ1-5,TGTGCCAGCAGGTCGCGGGCAAATCCAGGGTCGGGCCAGCCCCAGCATTTT,CASRSRANPGSGQPQHF
TRBV5-6,NA,few,14,TRBJ2-7,TGTGCCAGCAGCACGACCCCAGCCTCCTACGAGCAGTACTTC,CASSTTPASYEQYF
TRBV29-1,NA,few,12,TRBJ1-2,TGCAGCGCCCGGGGGGACAACTATGGCTACACCTTC,CSARGDNYGYTF
TRBV6-6,NA,medium-sized,13,TRBJ2-5,TGTGCCAGCACCCCTGGGGGATATGAGACCCAGTACTTC,CASTPGGYETQYF
TRBV7-2,NA,few,13,TRBJ1-5,TGTGCCAGCAGCTTGTTACGGCATCAGCCCCAGCATTTT,CASSLLRHQPQHF
TRBV5-4,TRBD1,NA,15,TRBJ1-2,TGTGCCAGCAGCTCGGGACAGGGGGCGCGACTTGGCTACACCTTC,CASSSGQGARLGYTF
TRBV18,TRBD2,NA,18,TRBJ2-5,TGTGCCAGCTCGAGTAATAGCGGGGGCCATACAAGAGGGGAGACCCAGTACTTC,CASSSNSGGHTRGETQYF
TRBV6-5,NA,medium-sized,15,TRBJ2-1,TGTGCCAGCAGTCCGGGGGCGGGGGAAACCAATGAGCAGTTCTTC,CASSPGAGETNEQFF
TRBV7-9,NA,NA,12,TRBJ2-7,TGTGCCAGCAGCTTAACAGGGTCCGAGCAGTACTTC,CASSLTGSEQYF
TRBV19,NA,few,15,TRBJ1-1,TGTGCCAGTAGTTTGAACGGGGGTTCCTGGCCTGAAGCTTTCTTT,CASSLNGGSWPEAFF
TRBV19,NA,NA,17,TRBJ1-5,TGTGCCAGTAGTATCACCGCGGGGGCTAATAGCAATCAGCCCCAGCATTTT,CASSITAGANSNQPQHF
TRBV19,TRBD2,medium-sized,14,TRBJ2-3,TGTGCCAGTCGAAGGGCGGGGGGGCGAGATACGCAGTATTTT,CASRRAGGRDTQYF
TRBV29-1,NA,NA,14,TRBJ2-5,TGCAGCGTTGAACAGGGAGGCAGGGGGGAGACCCAGTACTTC,CSVEQGGRGETQYF
TRBV6-1,NA,few,18,TRBJ2-2,TGTGCCAGCAGTTTTCTATTTCGTGGGACACGGAACACCGGGGAGCTGTTTTTT,CASSFLFRGTRNTGELFF
TRBV29-1,NA,medium-sized,11,TRBJ2-7,TGCAGCGTTGCCTCCACCTACGAGCAGTACTTC,CSVASTYEQYF
TRBV29-1,NA,medium-sized,13,TRBJ1-1,TGCAGCGTTGTAAGGGGCCGGAACACTGAAGCTTTCTTT,CSVVRGRNTEAFF
TRBV12-3/TRBV12-4,TRBD1,NA,17,TRBJ1-4,TGTGCCATCAGTCCAAGGACAGGGGGCCGGGGGGGTGAAAAACTGTTTTTT,CAISPRTGGRGGEKLFF
TRBV28,NA,NA,13,TRBJ2-3,TGTGCCAGCAGTAGGGACGGAACAGATACGCAGTATTTT,CASSRDGTDTQYF
TRBV5-1,NA,NA,14,TRBJ2-5,TGCGCCAGCAGCTTGGGGGGAGTCCAAGAGACCCAGTACTTC,CASSLGGVQETQYF